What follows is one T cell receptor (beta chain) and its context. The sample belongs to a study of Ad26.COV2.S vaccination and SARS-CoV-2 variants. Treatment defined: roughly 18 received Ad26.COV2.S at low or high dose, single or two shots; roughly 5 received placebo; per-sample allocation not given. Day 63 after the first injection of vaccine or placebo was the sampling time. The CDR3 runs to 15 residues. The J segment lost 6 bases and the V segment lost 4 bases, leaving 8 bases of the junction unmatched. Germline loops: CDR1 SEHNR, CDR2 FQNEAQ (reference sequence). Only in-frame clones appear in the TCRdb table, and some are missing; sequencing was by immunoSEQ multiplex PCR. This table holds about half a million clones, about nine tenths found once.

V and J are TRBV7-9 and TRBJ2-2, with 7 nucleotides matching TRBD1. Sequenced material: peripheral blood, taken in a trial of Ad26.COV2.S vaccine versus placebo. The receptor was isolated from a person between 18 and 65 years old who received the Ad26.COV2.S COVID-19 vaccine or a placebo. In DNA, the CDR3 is TGTGCCAGCAGCTCTGACAGGGCTTGGGCCGGGGAGCTGTTTTTT. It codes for CASSSDRAWAGELFF.